Described below is a single TCR beta chain sequence and its context. No antigen is known for it. Time point defined: sample taken at primary tumor resection. Unsorted tumor, nontumor lung tissue or cryopreserved PBMC supplied the whole RNA. The data were obtained in a study of spatial heterogeneity in lung cancer. Study summary: Averaged across combinations, each unique TCR and UMI pairing appeared more than ten times in raw reads, which were uncorrected.

TCR cDNA molecules each carried a unique molecular identifier. One entry per CDR3 protein results from TCRdb running MiXCR on the 5' RACE reads. Here the sample spans about 38,000 distinct CDR3 sequences, 7.5% to 8% being singletons. The CDR3 runs 14 residues. Germline CDR1 ENHRY, CDR2 SYGVKD. V shed 4 bases and J 3 bases; nucleotides not matched to a gene: 3. The study, taken as a whole, reports: At resection, ubiquitous expanded tumor TCRs appeared in blood more than at follow-up.

This receptor was taken from a male donor with early-stage non-small cell lung cancer. The chain is built from TRBV10-3 and TRBJ1-1; TRBD1 aligns across 9 bases. Sample: PBMCs, taken at surgery. CDR3 sequence: CAISADRGYTEAFF. The DNA of the CDR3 is TGTGCCATCAGTGCGGACAGGGGTTACACTGAAGCTTTCTTT.